This TCR beta chain was recorded in a study of cytomegalovirus exposure and HLA in healthy donors. Findings and limits, study-wide: HLA restriction was apparent for most CMV-associated TCR beta chains in a later analysis. It was assumed in the presence/absence analyses that sequencing depth was roughly uniform across donors.

This CDR3 spans 15 amino acids. Details on this clone: Its specificity is unknown.

PCR involved 60 Vbeta and 13 Jbeta primers. Original analysis: Later reanalysis found about 80 million unique TCR beta chains, 10 million to 14 million of them shared. Data came from immunoSEQ multiplex PCR; TCRdb stores just in-frame clones and leaves some out. V and J calls and clone size are given by that table; D and trimming were obtained from the DNA. The data show roughly 300,000 clones, about nine tenths seen once. Sequencing was carried out using PBMCs. The chain combines TRBV21-1 with TRBJ1-1. TRBV21-1 is described as a pseudogene. This clonotype originated in a man aged 35-49 years in good health and CMV-seropositive. CDR3 nucleotide sequence: TGTGCCAGCAGCCAGAAGGTGGCGGCGAACACTGAAGCTTTCTTT. Residues: CASSQKVAANTEAFF.